The rows below give T cell receptor beta chains drawn from one sample of a study of T-cell memory formation after mild COVID-19. MiXCR, applied by TCRdb to the 5' RACE reads, yields one record per CDR3 protein. Of about 450,000 distinct CDR3 sequences detected, around a quarter appear once; the ten largest clones hold approximately 14%. What was sequenced was PBMCs or a T cell subset sorted from them (not recorded which). Receptors were obtained from an adult woman who had mild COVID-19 (a few samples of this study predate the infection). Cell type and time point are not known. Both conserved end residues are part of each CDR3. Fields, in order: J gene, clone size, D gene, V gene, CDR3 DNA, CDR3 protein. A D gene is named only where the DNA matches it firmly. Size is omitted from some rows. Given values are once, few, many or a class for expanded clones.

>TRBJ2-7|few|NA|TRBV6-6
TGTGCCAGCAGTTATTCCGGGACCCACGTCGGCTACGAGCAGTACTTC
CASSYSGTHVGYEQYF
>TRBJ1-5|few|NA|TRBV5-1
TGCGCCAGCAGCTTGCTCGCAGGGGACCAGCCCCAGCATTTT
CASSLLAGDQPQHF
>TRBJ1-2|NA|NA|TRBV27
TGTGCCAGCAGACTGACACCCCGCTATGGCTACACCTTC
CASRLTPRYGYTF
>TRBJ2-3|few|NA|TRBV5-1
TGCGCCAGCAGCCCGTTTAGCACAGATACGCAGTATTTT
CASSPFSTDTQYF
>TRBJ2-7|few|TRBD1|TRBV30
TGTGCCTGGAGCCGAACAGGGGGGTTATCCTACGAGCAGTACTTC
CAWSRTGGLSYEQYF
>TRBJ2-3|few|TRBD2|TRBV29-1
TGCAGCGTTGAACCCAGAGGACTAGCGGCTGATACGCAGTATTTT
CSVEPRGLAADTQYF
>TRBJ2-3|few|TRBD2|TRBV20-1
TGCAGTGCTTCCCCGGGGGGAACAGATACGCAGTATTTT
CSASPGGTDTQYF
>TRBJ2-5|few|TRBD2|TRBV12-3/TRBV12-4
TGTGCCAGCAGTTGGGTAGCGGGGCGTCAAGAGACCCAGTACTTC
CASSWVAGRQETQYF
>TRBJ2-7|few|TRBD1|TRBV12-3/TRBV12-4
TGTGCCAGCAGTCCTACAGGGGGCACGTACGAGCAGTACTTC
CASSPTGGTYEQYF
>TRBJ1-2|NA|TRBD1|TRBV30
TGTGCCTGGAGTGTACCCAGGGGGCCTAACTATGGCTACACCTTC
CAWSVPRGPNYGYTF
>TRBJ2-5|NA|TRBD1|TRBV7-2
TGTGCCAGCAGCTTAGGAGGACAGGGGGCCAGGGGGCTCCAGTACTTC
CASSLGGQGARGLQYF
>TRBJ2-1|many|NA|TRBV6-5
TGTGCCAGCAGGCTGGACTTCAAAAGGAATGAGCAGTTCTTC
CASRLDFKRNEQFF
>TRBJ1-5|NA|TRBD1|TRBV20-1
TGCAGTGCTGCTGAAGTGACAGGGGATCAGCCCCAGCATTTT
CSAAEVTGDQPQHF
>TRBJ1-2|NA|NA|TRBV24-1
TGTGCCACCAGTGACCCCGGACAAGTCTACACCTTC
CATSDPGQVYTF
>TRBJ2-1|NA|NA|TRBV11-3
TGTGCCAGCAGCTCCCCTGTCTTGGAGCAGTTCTTC
CASSSPVLEQFF
>TRBJ1-2|NA|NA|TRBV20-1
TGCAGTGCTAGAGATTGGGGTTGGGCAGGGACGGTGAGCTATGGCTACACCTTC
CSARDWGWAGTVSYGYTF
>TRBJ2-3|few|NA|TRBV25-1
TGTGCCAGCACAAATGGAGGGGGCACAGATACGCAGTATTTT
CASTNGGGTDTQYF
>TRBJ1-2|few|NA|TRBV5-1
TGCGCCAGCAGCTTCGAGGGATTCAACTATGGCTACACCTTC
CASSFEGFNYGYTF
>TRBJ2-5|few|TRBD2|TRBV12-3/TRBV12-4
TGTGCCAGCAGTTTAGGTAGCGGGGGGGCAGCCCGGGAGACCCAGTACTTC
CASSLGSGGAARETQYF
>TRBJ1-1|NA|NA|TRBV29-1
TGCAGCATGTCCGGACAGCTAAACACTGAAGCTTTCTTT
CSMSGQLNTEAFF
>TRBJ2-3|NA|TRBD2|TRBV11-2
TGTGCCAGCAGCTTAGTGAGCGGGGGGGCCCCAGATACGCAGTATTTT
CASSLVSGGAPDTQYF
>TRBJ2-1|NA|TRBD1|TRBV6-2/TRBV6-3
TGTGCCAGCAGTTATGGGGACAGGTATTATATAGCACCAGGTAGCGCCTACAATGAGCAGTTCTTC
CASSYGDRYYIAPGSAYNEQFF
>TRBJ1-5|few|NA|TRBV2
TGTGCCAGCAGCGTCACAGGCAGCAATCAGCCCCAGCATTTT
CASSVTGSNQPQHF
>TRBJ2-6|NA|NA|TRBV7-2
TGTGCCAGCAGCTTAGTATATCTTGGGGGGCAAGGGGCCAACGTCCTGACTTTC
CASSLVYLGGQGANVLTF
>TRBJ2-1|NA|TRBD2|TRBV7-6
TGTGCCAGCAGCTTAGAACTAGCGGGGGGCCCCAATGAGCAGTTCTTC
CASSLELAGGPNEQFF
>TRBJ2-1|NA|TRBD1|TRBV5-1
TGCGCCAGCAGCCATGGGACAGTGAATGAGCAGTTCTTC
CASSHGTVNEQFF
>TRBJ2-1|NA|NA|TRBV20-1
TGCAGTGCTAGAGCTGCTAGCACCCAGGTCTCCTACAATGAGCAGTTCTTC
CSARAASTQVSYNEQFF
>TRBJ1-4|many|NA|TRBV12-3/TRBV12-4
TGTGCCAGCAGGACCGGGACAAAATATGAAAAACTGTTTTTT
CASRTGTKYEKLFF
>TRBJ2-1|NA|TRBD2|TRBV7-3
TGTGCCAGCAGCTTAATGTCGGGAGGGAACAATGAGCAGTTCTTC
CASSLMSGGNNEQFF
>TRBJ2-2|few|NA|TRBV25-1
TGTGCCAGCAGTGATTTCCCAGGGGAGCTGTTTTTT
CASSDFPGELFF
>TRBJ2-1|NA|TRBD2|TRBV6-1
TGTGCCAGCAGATCACTAGCGGGCGATCACAATGAGCAGTTCTTC
CASRSLAGDHNEQFF
>TRBJ1-5|many|NA|TRBV7-8
TGTGCCAGCAGCTTAGCTCGGACAGCCTATCAGCCCCAGCATTTT
CASSLARTAYQPQHF
>TRBJ1-2|NA|TRBD1|TRBV5-5
TGTGCCAGCAGCGACGAGGAAGGGGGCATTAACTATGGCTACACCTTC
CASSDEEGGINYGYTF
>TRBJ2-6|NA|NA|TRBV6-2/TRBV6-3
TGTGCCAGCAGTTCCCAGGGCTTTGGGGCCAACGTCCTGACTTTC
CASSSQGFGANVLTF
>TRBJ1-2|NA|NA|TRBV4-1
TGCGCCAGCAGCCAGGGCGGGGGGGCGCCTTTAGGCTACACCTTC
CASSQGGGAPLGYTF
>TRBJ1-1|NA|NA|TRBV7-2
TGTGCCAGCAAAACGGGACCCATGAACACTGAAGCTTTCTTT
CASKTGPMNTEAFF